This is a list of T cell receptor beta chains from one sample in a study of shared clonotypes between healthy human individuals. Libraries were prepared by immunoSEQ multiplex PCR; TCRdb keeps only in-frame clonotypes and omits some of them. The table lists about 1.5 million clones, 98% of them singletons. The sample taken for sequencing was naive CD4+ T cells sorted from blood. These receptors came from a man aged 25 to 40 in good health. Both conserved end residues are part of each CDR3. A D gene is named only where the DNA matches it firmly. The size entry is marked missing in some rows and otherwise reads once, few, many or a size class.

.	TRBV4-1	.	TRBJ2-7	TGCGCCAGCAGCCAAGTTCTCGGCTCCTACGAGCAGTACTTC	CASSQVLGSYEQYF
.	TRBV10-3	.	TRBJ1-1	TGTGCCATCAGTACGAACACTGAAGCTTTCTTT	CAISTNTEAFF
.	TRBV15	TRBD1	TRBJ1-1	TGTGCCACCAGCAAGGGACAGTTGAACACTGAAGCTTTCTTT	CATSKGQLNTEAFF
.	TRBV11-2	TRBD2	TRBJ2-1	TGTGCCAGCAGCAAACTAGCGGGGGTGAGCTCCTACAATGAGCAGTTCTTC	CASSKLAGVSSYNEQFF
.	TRBV5-1	TRBD2	TRBJ2-2	TGCGCCAGCAGCGGTAGCGGGCACACCGGGGAGCTGTTTTTT	CASSGSGHTGELFF
once	TRBV4-1	.	TRBJ2-7	TGCGCCAGCAGCCACCTAAGGGGGAGCGAGCAGTACTTC	CASSHLRGSEQYF
.	TRBV28	TRBD1	TRBJ2-7	TGTGCCAGCAGTTTAGTTACAGGGGAGATAGCCTACGAGCAGTACTTC	CASSLVTGEIAYEQYF
.	TRBV30	TRBD2	TRBJ2-1	TGTGCCTGGAGCCACGGGGGACTAGCGGACAATGAGCAGTTCTTC	CAWSHGGLADNEQFF
.	TRBV5-1	TRBD1	TRBJ1-4	TGCGCCAGCAGCCTCCGGGACAGACCTAATGAAAAACTGTTTTTT	CASSLRDRPNEKLFF
.	TRBV7-2	.	TRBJ1-5	TGTGCCAGCAGCCGAAGGACTGATCAGCCCCAGCATTTT	CASSRRTDQPQHF
.	TRBV2	.	TRBJ2-7	TGTGCCAGCAGCCCAGTGTCGCCGTATACCAGGAGGCAGTACTTC	CASSPVSPYTRRQYF
.	TRBV19	.	TRBJ2-5	TGTGCCAGTAGTATAGATCATGGGCAGACCCAGTACTTC	CASSIDHGQTQYF
.	TRBV30	TRBD2	TRBJ2-1	TGTGCCTGGAGCCCTCTTGTCCTAGCGGGAGCTTACAATGAGCAGTTCTTC	CAWSPLVLAGAYNEQFF
.	TRBV2	.	TRBJ1-5	TGTGCCAGCAGCCTCAGTACGAGGGATCAGCCCCAGCATTTT	CASSLSTRDQPQHF
.	TRBV5-8	.	TRBJ2-7	TGTGCCAGCAGGACGGCATTTTTGGAGCAGTACTTC	CASRTAFLEQYF
.	TRBV28	.	TRBJ1-5	TGTGCCAGCAGTTTTAGGGGGGGGATTAATCAGCCCCAGCATTTT	CASSFRGGINQPQHF
.	TRBV4-2	.	TRBJ2-7	TGTGCCAGCAGCCAAGAAGGGGGTGGAACCTACGAGCAGTACTTC	CASSQEGGGTYEQYF
.	TRBV6-5	TRBD1	TRBJ1-2	TGTGCCAGCAGTTTGGGACAGTTGAGGTTGGATGGCTACACCTTC	CASSLGQLRLDGYTF
.	TRBV28	TRBD2	TRBJ2-7	TGTGCCAGCAGTGAAGCGGGAGACGACGAGCAGTACTTC	CASSEAGDDEQYF
.	TRBV9	TRBD2	TRBJ2-3	TGTGCCAGCAGCGTAGCCTTTCAGGTAGCGGGAGAAGATACGCAGTATTTT	CASSVAFQVAGEDTQYF
once	TRBV5-6	.	TRBJ1-1	TGTGCCAGCAGCTTCGCAACACAGGGCCACACTGAAGCTTTCTTT	CASSFATQGHTEAFF
once	TRBV7-3	.	TRBJ2-2	TGTGCCAGCAGCTTAAGGAGGTTCGGGGAGCTGTTTTTT	CASSLRRFGELFF
.	TRBV11-3	TRBD2	TRBJ2-1	TGTGCCAGCAGCGCCGGACTAGTCTACTACAATGAGCAGTTCTTC	CASSAGLVYYNEQFF
.	TRBV25-1	.	TRBJ1-1	TGTGCCAGCAGTGAAGGAGGGCTTGAAGCTTTCTTT	CASSEGGLEAFF
.	TRBV9	TRBD2	TRBJ2-5	TGTGCCAGCAGCGAGTTCCCGAGACTAGCGGGAGACCCAGAGACCCAGTACTTC	CASSEFPRLAGDPETQYF
.	TRBV11-3	TRBD2	TRBJ2-1	TGTGCCAGCAGCTCCCTAGCGGGAGTGCGGTTCTTC	CASSSLAGVRFF
.	TRBV5-1	.	TRBJ2-5	TGCGCCAGCAGCTCTGTGAGGGCGGAGGAGACCCAGTACTTC	CASSSVRAEETQYF
.	TRBV14	.	TRBJ2-5	TGTGCCAGCAGCCCATCGTACCAAGAGACCCAGTACTTC	CASSPSYQETQYF
.	TRBV11-3	TRBD2	TRBJ2-5	TGTGCCAGCAGCTTGACTAGCGGGAGGGCAGGGGAGACCCAGTACTTC	CASSLTSGRAGETQYF
.	TRBV6-1	TRBD1	TRBJ2-2	TGTGCCAGCAGTGAAGTGACAGGGGGCAGCACCGGGGAGCTGTTTTTT	CASSEVTGGSTGELFF
.	TRBV28	.	TRBJ2-7	TGTGCCAGCAATTACAGGGAGGAGTACGAGCAGTACTTC	CASNYREEYEQYF
.	TRBV5-1	.	TRBJ2-7	TGCGCCAGCAGTGGGGACCGCTACTCCTACGAGCAGTACTTC	CASSGDRYSYEQYF
.	TRBV6-1	.	TRBJ2-1	TGTGCCAGCAGACTCTTGGGATCTGAGCAGTTCTTC	CASRLLGSEQFF
.	TRBV5-4	.	TRBJ1-5	TGTGCCAGCAGCTTGGACGGGGCTGGCAATCAGCCCCAGCATTTT	CASSLDGAGNQPQHF
.	TRBV18	.	TRBJ2-5	TGTGCCAGCTCACCACAGAGAAAAGAGACCCAGTACTTC	CASSPQRKETQYF
.	TRBV5-1	.	TRBJ2-5	TGCGCCAGCAGGTTTTCCTGGAATGGGGGATTCCAAGAGACCCAGTACTTC	CASRFSWNGGFQETQYF
.	TRBV4-2	.	TRBJ2-3	TGTGCCAGCAGCCAAGAGTCAGGGCCCACAGATACGCAGTATTTT	CASSQESGPTDTQYF
.	TRBV28	.	TRBJ2-4	TGTGCCAGCAGTTATACAGAACGCCTAGCCAAAAACATTCAGTACTTC	CASSYTERLAKNIQYF
.	TRBV11-2	.	TRBJ1-1	TGTGCCGTCTCGGGGCTGGAAGGCACTGAAGCTTTCTTT	CAVSGLEGTEAFF
.	TRBV5-4	TRBD2	TRBJ2-2	TGTGCCAGCAGCTTCCCGGGGACTAGCGGGAGGGCTAGAACCGGGGAGCTGTTTTTT	CASSFPGTSGRARTGELFF
.	TRBV5-1	TRBD1	TRBJ2-1	TGCGCCAGCAGCCAAGAACCGGACAGGGCGCCTACGATACCCTCCTACAATGAGCAGTTCTTC	CASSQEPDRAPTIPSYNEQFF
.	TRBV7-2	TRBD1	TRBJ1-1	TGTGCCAGCAGCTTGCGGCCGGGACAGGTCTTTTCGAGCACTGAAGCTTTCTTT	CASSLRPGQVFSSTEAFF
.	TRBV28	.	TRBJ2-7	TGTGCCAGCAGTGGGGCGGGACTCTACGAGCAGTACTTC	CASSGAGLYEQYF
.	TRBV7-9	TRBD2	TRBJ2-7	TGTGCCAGCAGCTTAGGCGCGCGGGAGGTTTACGAGCAGTACTTC	CASSLGAREVYEQYF
.	TRBV7-3	TRBD2	TRBJ2-1	TGTGCCAGCAGCTTAATGGCGGGAGTTACGTACAATGAGCAGTTCTTC	CASSLMAGVTYNEQFF
.	TRBV15	TRBD1	TRBJ1-1	TGTGCCACCAGCAGCGGACAGGGGAGATTGAGCACTGAAGCTTTCTTT	CATSSGQGRLSTEAFF
.	TRBV30	TRBD1	TRBJ1-2	TGTGCCGGAACTCAGGGGGCGTATGGCTACACCTTC	CAGTQGAYGYTF
.	TRBV10-1	TRBD1	TRBJ2-2	TGCGCCAGCAATATGGGCGGCCAGGGGGCTTCCGGGGAGCTGTTTTTT	CASNMGGQGASGELFF
.	TRBV5-1	.	TRBJ1-2	TGCGCCAGCAGCTTGCAGCCCGACAGCCATGGCTACACCTTC	CASSLQPDSHGYTF
.	TRBV28	.	TRBJ1-2	TGTGCCAGCAGTTTAGAGGAGATTAACTATGGCTACACCTTC	CASSLEEINYGYTF
.	TRBV30	.	TRBJ1-5	TGTGCCTGGAGTATCGCAGAGAAGAGGGGCAATCAGCCCCAGCATTTT	CAWSIAEKRGNQPQHF
once	TRBV18	TRBD1	TRBJ1-5	TGTGCCAGCTCACCTAACCAGGGGACAGATCAGCCCCAGCATTTT	CASSPNQGTDQPQHF
.	TRBV5-1	TRBD2	TRBJ2-1	TGCGCCAGCAGCCAACCAACTCGCCCGCGGGCGGGAGTTAGGGTGAATGAGCAGTTCTTC	CASSQPTRPRAGVRVNEQFF
.	TRBV4-1	.	TRBJ2-1	TGCGCCAGCTCCAAAAGAGAAGACATCTCCTACAATGAGCAGTTCTTC	CASSKREDISYNEQFF
.	TRBV7-2	.	TRBJ1-3	TGTGCCAGCAGCTTAGCGCGGCAGTACTCTGGAAACACCATATATTTT	CASSLARQYSGNTIYF